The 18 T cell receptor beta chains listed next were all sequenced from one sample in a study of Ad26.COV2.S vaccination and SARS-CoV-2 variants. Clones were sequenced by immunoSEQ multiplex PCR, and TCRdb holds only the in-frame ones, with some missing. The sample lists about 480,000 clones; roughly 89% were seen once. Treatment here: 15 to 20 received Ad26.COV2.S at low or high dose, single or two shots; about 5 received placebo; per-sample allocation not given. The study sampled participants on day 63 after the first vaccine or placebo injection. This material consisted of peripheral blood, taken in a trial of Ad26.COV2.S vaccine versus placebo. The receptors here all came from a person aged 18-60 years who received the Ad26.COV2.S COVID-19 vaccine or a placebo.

For the CDR3, the DNA is TGTGCCAGCAGTGGGGACCCCCGAGGGACCGGGGAGCTGTTTTTT. It specifies CASSGDPRGTGELFF. This chain links TRBV28 with TRBJ2-2; D might be TRBD1 or TRBD2, each matching 5 bases. CDR3 size: 15 residues. From germline, CDR1 is MDHEN and CDR2 SYDVKM. Deletions cut 5 bases from V and 5 bases from J, with 15 bases between.

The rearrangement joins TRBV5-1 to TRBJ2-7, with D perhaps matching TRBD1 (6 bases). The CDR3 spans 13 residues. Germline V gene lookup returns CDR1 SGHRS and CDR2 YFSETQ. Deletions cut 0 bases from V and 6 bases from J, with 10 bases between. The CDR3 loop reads CASSLDIGGEQYF. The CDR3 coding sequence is TGCGCCAGCAGCTTGGACATAGGGGGCGAGCAGTACTTC. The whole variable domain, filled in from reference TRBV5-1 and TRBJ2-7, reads KAGVTQTPRYLIKTRGQQVTLSCSPISGHRSVSWYQQTPGQGLQFLFEYFSETQRNKGNFPGRFSGRQFSNSRSEMNVSTLELGDSALYLCASSLDIGGEQYFGPGTRLTVT.

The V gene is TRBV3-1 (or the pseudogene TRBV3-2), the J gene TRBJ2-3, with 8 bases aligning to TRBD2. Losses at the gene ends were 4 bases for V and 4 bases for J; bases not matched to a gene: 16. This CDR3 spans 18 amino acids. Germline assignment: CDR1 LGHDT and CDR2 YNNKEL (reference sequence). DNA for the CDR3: TGTGCCAGCAGCCCCTTAAGGGGGGGACTAGGAAGGGCAGATACGCAGTATTTT. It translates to CASSPLRGGLGRADTQYF.

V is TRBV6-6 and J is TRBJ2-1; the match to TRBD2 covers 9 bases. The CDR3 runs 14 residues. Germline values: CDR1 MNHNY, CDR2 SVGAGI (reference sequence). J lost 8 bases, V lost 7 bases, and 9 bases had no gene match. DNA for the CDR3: TGTGCCAGCACTCCCAGCGGGAGGCGGCATGAGCAGTTCTTC. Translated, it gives CASTPSGRRHEQFF.

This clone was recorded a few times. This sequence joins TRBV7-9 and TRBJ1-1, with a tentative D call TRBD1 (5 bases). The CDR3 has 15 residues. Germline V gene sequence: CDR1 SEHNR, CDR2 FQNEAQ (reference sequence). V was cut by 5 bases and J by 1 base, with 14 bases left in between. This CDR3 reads CASSPGSGQNTEAFF. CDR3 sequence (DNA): TGTGCCAGCAGCCCCGGATCAGGGCAGAACACTGAAGCTTTCTTT.

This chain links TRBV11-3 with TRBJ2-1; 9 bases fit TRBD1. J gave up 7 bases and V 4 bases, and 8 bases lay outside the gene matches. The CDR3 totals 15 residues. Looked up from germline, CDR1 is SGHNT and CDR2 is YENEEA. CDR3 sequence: CASSSTGGAGNEQFF. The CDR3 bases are TGTGCCAGCAGCTCTACAGGGGGCGCAGGGAATGAGCAGTTCTTC.

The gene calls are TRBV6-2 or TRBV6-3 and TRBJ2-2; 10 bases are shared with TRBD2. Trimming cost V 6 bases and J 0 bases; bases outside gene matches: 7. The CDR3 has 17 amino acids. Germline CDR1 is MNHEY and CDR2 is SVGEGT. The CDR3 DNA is TGTGCCAGCAGCACTACTAGCGGGGCCTCGAACACCGGGGAGCTGTTTTTT. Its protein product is CASSTTSGASNTGELFF.

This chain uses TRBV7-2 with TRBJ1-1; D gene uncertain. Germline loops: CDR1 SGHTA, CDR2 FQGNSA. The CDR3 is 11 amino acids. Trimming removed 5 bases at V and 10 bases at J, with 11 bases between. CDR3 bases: TGTGCCAGCAGCCCTCAAGGAAGAGCTTTCTTT. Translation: CASSPQGRAFF. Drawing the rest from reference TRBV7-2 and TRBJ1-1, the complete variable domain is GAGVSQSPSNKVTEKGKDVELRCDPISGHTALYWYRQSLGQGLEFLIYFQGNSAPDKSGLPSDRFSAERTGGSVSTLTIQRTQQEDSAVYLCASSPQGRAFFGQGTRLTVV.

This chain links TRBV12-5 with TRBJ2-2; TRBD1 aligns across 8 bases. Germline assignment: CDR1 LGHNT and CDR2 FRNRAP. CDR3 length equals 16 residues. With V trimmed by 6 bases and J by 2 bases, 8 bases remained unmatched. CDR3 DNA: TGTGCTAGTGGCCGGGGACAGGCCTTAAACACCGGGGAGCTGTTTTTT. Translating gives CASGRGQALNTGELFF.

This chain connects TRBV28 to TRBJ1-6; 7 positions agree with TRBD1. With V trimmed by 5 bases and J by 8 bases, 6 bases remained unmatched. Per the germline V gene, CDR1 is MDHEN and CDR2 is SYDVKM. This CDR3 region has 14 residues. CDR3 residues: CASSKQGFDSPLHF. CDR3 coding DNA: TGTGCCAGCAGTAAACAGGGGTTTGATTCACCCCTCCACTTT.

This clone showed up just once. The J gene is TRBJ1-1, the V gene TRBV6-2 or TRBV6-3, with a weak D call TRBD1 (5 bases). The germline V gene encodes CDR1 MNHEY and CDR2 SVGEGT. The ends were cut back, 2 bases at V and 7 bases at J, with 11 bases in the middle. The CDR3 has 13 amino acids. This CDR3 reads CASSYPQGNEAFF. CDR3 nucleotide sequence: TGTGCCAGCAGTTACCCCCAGGGTAATGAAGCTTTCTTT.

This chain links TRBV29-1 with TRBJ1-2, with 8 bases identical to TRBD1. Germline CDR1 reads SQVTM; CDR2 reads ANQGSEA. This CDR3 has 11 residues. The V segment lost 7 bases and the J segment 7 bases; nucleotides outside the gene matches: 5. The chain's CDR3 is CSDRTGIGYTF. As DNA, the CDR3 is TGCAGCGATCGGACAGGGATTGGCTACACCTTC.

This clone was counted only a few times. CDR3 nucleotides: TGTGCCACCAGTGATTTAGGGCAGGGGACCGGGGAGCTGTTTTTT. Protein: CATSDLGQGTGELFF. This chain uses TRBV24-1 with TRBJ2-2; tentative D call: TRBD1 (6 bases). Germline V gene data show CDR1 as KGHDR and CDR2 as SFDVKD. The CDR3 has 15 residues. V was pared by 1 base and J by 5 bases, with 10 bases between.

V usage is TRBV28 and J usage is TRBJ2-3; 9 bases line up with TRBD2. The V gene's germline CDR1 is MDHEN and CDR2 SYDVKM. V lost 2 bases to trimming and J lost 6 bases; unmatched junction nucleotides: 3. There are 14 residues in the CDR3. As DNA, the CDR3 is TGTGCCAGCAGTTTAGCGGGAGGGCCCGATACGCAGTATTTT. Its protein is CASSLAGGPDTQYF. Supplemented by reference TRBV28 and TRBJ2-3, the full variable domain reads DVKVTQSSRYLVKRTGEKVFLECVQDMDHENMFWYRQDPGLGLRLIYFSYDVKMKEKGDIPEGYSVSREKKERFSLILESASTNQTSMYLCASSLAGGPDTQYFGPGTRLTVL.

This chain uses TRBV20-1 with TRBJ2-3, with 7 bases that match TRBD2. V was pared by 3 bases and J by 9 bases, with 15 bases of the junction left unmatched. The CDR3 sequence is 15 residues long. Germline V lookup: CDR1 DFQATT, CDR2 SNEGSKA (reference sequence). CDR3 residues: CSASHGGIAGRTQYF. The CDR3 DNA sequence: TGCAGTGCTAGTCATGGCGGGATCGCCGGGAGGACGCAGTATTTT.

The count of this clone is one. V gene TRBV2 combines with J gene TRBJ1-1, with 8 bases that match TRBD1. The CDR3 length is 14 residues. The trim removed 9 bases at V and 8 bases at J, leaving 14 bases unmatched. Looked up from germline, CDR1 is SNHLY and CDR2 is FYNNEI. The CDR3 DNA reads TGTGCCAGTTCTATCGGGACAGGCCTGTCCGAAGCTTTCTTT. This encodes CASSIGTGLSEAFF.

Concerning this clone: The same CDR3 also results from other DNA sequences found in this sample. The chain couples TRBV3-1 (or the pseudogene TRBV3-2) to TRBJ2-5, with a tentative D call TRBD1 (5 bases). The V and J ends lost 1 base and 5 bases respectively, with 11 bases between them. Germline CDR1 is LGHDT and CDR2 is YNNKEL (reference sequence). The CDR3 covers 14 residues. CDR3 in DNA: TGTGCCAGCAGCCAAGGGGCAGGGTGGGAGACCCAGTACTTC. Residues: CASSQGAGWETQYF.

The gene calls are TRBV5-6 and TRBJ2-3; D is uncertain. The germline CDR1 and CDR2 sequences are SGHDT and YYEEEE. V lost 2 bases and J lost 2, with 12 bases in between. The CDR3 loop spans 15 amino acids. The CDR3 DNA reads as TGTGCCAGCAGCTTCCGGACGGCCGCCACAGATACGCAGTATTTT. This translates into CASSFRTAATDTQYF.